The 6 T cell receptor beta chains below all came from one sample that was sequenced in a study of blood T cell repertoires in COVID-19. Sequenced by immunoSEQ multiplex PCR; TCRdb stores in-frame clones only, minus some. The sample carries 200,000 to 250,000 clones, around 83% recorded once. Sequenced input: peripheral blood. These receptors were obtained from a woman between 40 and 50 years old who had recovered from COVID-19.

This clone was seen ten or more times. The J gene is TRBJ1-6, the V gene TRBV19; no reliable D call. V gave up 5 bases and J gave up 5 bases, with 16 bases separating them. CDR1 is LNHDA and CDR2 is SQIVND in the germline V gene (reference sequence). The CDR3 is 16 amino acids. CDR3: CASSVQDNPDNSPLHF. In DNA, the CDR3 is TGTGCCAGTAGTGTCCAGGATAATCCGGATAATTCACCCCTCCACTTT.

The chain is built from TRBV13 and TRBJ1-1; TRBD1 matches at 7 bases. Germline CDR1 reads PRHDT; CDR2 reads FYEKMQ (reference sequence). Germline trimming cut 5 bases from V and 0 bases from J; bases unmatched to any gene: 9. CDR3 length equals 16 residues. Written as DNA, the CDR3 is TGTGCCAGCAGCCCCGTCAGACAGGGATTGAACACTGAAGCTTTCTTT. Translated, it gives CASSPVRQGLNTEAFF.

There are a few counts of this clone. This chain uses TRBV28 with TRBJ1-2; D not certain. From germline, CDR1 is MDHEN and CDR2 SYDVKM. Trimming cost V 3 bases and J 4 bases, with 15 bases left between them. The CDR3 consists of 15 residues. CDR3 bases: TGTGCCAGCAGTTTCGAGGCAGACCTTTTCTATGGCTACACCTTC. It encodes CASSFEADLFYGYTF.

The chain employs TRBV6-5 and TRBJ1-1; D gene uncertain. Trimming pared 2 bases from V and 1 base from J, leaving 8 bases between. The CDR3 spans 14 residues. The germline gives CDR1 MNHEY, CDR2 SVGAGI. This CDR3 is CASSYHGGNTEAFF. In DNA, the CDR3 is TGTGCCAGCAGTTACCACGGCGGGAACACTGAAGCTTTCTTT.

The chain has TRBV28 and TRBJ1-4; no firm D call. Germline CDR1 and CDR2: MDHEN and SYDVKM. V was trimmed by 5 bases and J by 0 bases, leaving 7 bases between them. The CDR3 contains 14 residues. This chain's CDR3 is CASSPLSTNEKLFF. The CDR3 DNA reads TGTGCCAGCAGTCCCCTTTCAACTAATGAAAAACTGTTTTTT. Based on the CDR3 plus reference TRBV28 and TRBJ1-4, the full variable domain is DVKVTQSSRYLVKRTGEKVFLECVQDMDHENMFWYRQDPGLGLRLIYFSYDVKMKEKGDIPEGYSVSREKKERFSLILESASTNQTSMYLCASSPLSTNEKLFFGSGTQLSVL.

The V call is TRBV28, the J call TRBJ1-4, with unresolved D. The CDR3 totals 14 residues. CDR1 and CDR2 (germline): MDHEN, SYDVKM. Between the trimmed V and J ends, which lost 6 bases and 8 bases, there was a span of 16 bases. The CDR3 loop is CASSQTQEVEKLFF. The CDR3 nucleotides are TGTGCCAGCAGCCAAACACAAGAAGTAGAAAAACTGTTTTTT.